The clone carrying this TCR beta chain has only one observation. The germline CDR1 and CDR2 sequences are PRHDT and FYEKMQ (reference sequence). The CDR3 spans 15 residues. V gave up 4 bases and J gave up 5 bases; unmatched junction bases: 7. The entry originates in a study of blood T cell repertoires in COVID-19. Under the authors' procedure: Reference gene primer amplification in the assay estimated nucleated cell counts. Method: immunoSEQ multiplex PCR; TCRdb's copy keeps in-frame clones and lacks some. The DNA gave D and trimming, while V, J and clone size come from that table. The data contain 200,000 to 300,000 clones, approximately 85% of them singletons. During active infection, Seattle patients enrolled and were then monitored through disease.

This TCR was recovered from a woman aged 80 or older with COVID-19, enrolled during active disease. V and J are TRBV13 and TRBJ2-5; TRBD1 agrees at 10 bases. The source material was peripheral blood. CDR3 sequence: CASSSDRGKTETQYF. The CDR3 DNA sequence: TGTGCCAGCAGCTCGGACAGGGGGAAAACGGAGACCCAGTACTTC.